The 27 T cell receptor beta chains below come from one sample, sequenced in a study of blood T cell repertoires in COVID-19 (dated by TCRdb to about 2020). Library preparation was by the immunoSEQ multiplex PCR assay. In TCRdb, the immuneACCESS table is reduced to in-frame sequences with V and J assigned. These tables do not hold every clone; where another copy was compared, an unresolved V gene accounts for under half, and the others remain unexplained. The sample includes 250,000 or so clones, with roughly 81% observed a single time. Of the sample, about 4% falls within the top ten clones. Sequenced sample: peripheral blood. These receptors were obtained from a man aged 45-65 years with acute or convalescent COVID-19.

The chain carries TRBV6-5 and TRBJ1-1, with TRBD1 matching 11 bases. There are 15 residues in the CDR3. V was pared by 5 bases and J by 3 bases, with 5 bases of the junction left unmatched. CDR1 is MNHEY and CDR2 is SVGAGI in the germline V gene. This chain's CDR3 is CASSRTGGRYTEAFF. CDR3 sequence (DNA): TGTGCCAGCAGTCGGACAGGGGGCCGGTACACTGAAGCTTTCTTT.

V is TRBV14 and J is TRBJ2-7, with TRBD2 as a possible D gene (7 bases). The germline V and J ends were trimmed by 5 bases and 6 bases, with 14 bases remaining between them. The CDR3 has 13 amino acids. Germline V lookup: CDR1 SGHDN, CDR2 FVKESK. CDR3 sequence: CASSITGGREQYF. The CDR3 DNA sequence: TGTGCCAGCAGCATAACCGGGGGGCGCGAGCAGTACTTC.

This chain links TRBV3-1 (or the pseudogene TRBV3-2) with TRBJ2-6; D unclear. With 4 bases removed from V and 0 bases from J, the gap between germline ends came to 7 bases. CDR1 and CDR2 from the germline V gene are LGHDT and YNNKEL (reference sequence). CDR3 length: 15 amino acids. Written as DNA, the CDR3 is TGTGCCAGCAGCCTAAGTAGCTCTGGGGCCAACGTCCTGACTTTC. This sequence encodes CASSLSSSGANVLTF.

The chain uses TRBV5-1 and TRBJ1-1; D remains ambiguous. Germline loops: CDR1 SGHRS, CDR2 YFSETQ. The CDR3 has 15 residues. V was shortened by 1 base and J by 5 bases, with 15 bases between the two germline ends. The CDR3 nucleotides read TGCGCCAGCAGCTTGAGGGTTGGGAGCGGGACTGAAGCTTTCTTT. Translating gives CASSLRVGSGTEAFF.

The chain couples TRBV11-2 to TRBJ1-1, with a tentative D call TRBD1 (6 bases). Germline V gene sequence: CDR1 SGHAT, CDR2 FQNNGV. The CDR3 is made up of 14 amino acids. Between the trimmed V and J ends, which lost 4 bases and 2 bases, there was a span of 11 bases. In DNA, the CDR3 is TGTGCCAGCAGCTCCCGGACAGCTAACACTGAAGCTTTCTTT. Residues: CASSSRTANTEAFF.

The chain employs TRBV5-1 and TRBJ1-3; possible D gene TRBD1, 6 bases. Trimming removed 3 bases from V and 4 bases from J, with 17 bases in between. Germline V gene data show CDR1 as SGHRS and CDR2 as YFSETQ. The CDR3 extends over 16 amino acids. The CDR3 spells CASSYGQPGGGNTIYF. In DNA form, the CDR3 reads TGCGCCAGCAGCTACGGACAGCCGGGAGGCGGAAACACCATATATTTT. Full variable domain (missing parts from reference TRBV5-1 and TRBJ1-3): KAGVTQTPRYLIKTRGQQVTLSCSPISGHRSVSWYQQTPGQGLQFLFEYFSETQRNKGNFPGRFSGRQFSNSRSEMNVSTLELGDSALYLCASSYGQPGGGNTIYFGEGSWLTVV.

The CDR3 region is CASSYSREGYGYTF. The CDR3, as DNA: TGTGCCAGCAGTTACTCGAGGGAGGGCTACGGCTACACCTTC. The rearrangement links TRBV6-5 to TRBJ1-2; no reliable D call. Germline CDR1 and CDR2: MNHEY and SVGAGI. The CDR3 is 14 amino acids. V was shortened by 0 bases and J by 8 bases, with 13 bases between the two germline ends.

V is TRBV28 and J is TRBJ1-2; D is unresolved. The CDR3 length is 11 residues. The V gene lost 5 bases and the J gene lost 4 bases, with 5 bases spanning the gap. The germline V gene encodes CDR1 MDHEN and CDR2 SYDVKM. In nucleotides, the CDR3 is TGTGCCAGCAGTAAGAGCTATGGCTACACCTTC. It specifies CASSKSYGYTF.

The CDR3 loop is CASSRDLRTGNYNEQFF. As DNA, the CDR3 is TGTGCCAGCAGTCGAGACCTTCGGACAGGGAACTACAATGAGCAGTTCTTC. The chain carries TRBV6-6 and TRBJ2-1; TRBD1 aligns across 8 bases. Germline CDR1 and CDR2: MNHNY and SVGAGI (reference sequence). The CDR3 sequence is 17 residues long. The trim removed 5 bases at V and 3 bases at J, leaving 12 bases unmatched.

This CDR3 is CASRSLTGGDQPQHF. DNA for the CDR3: TGTGCCAGCAGATCACTTACAGGGGGCGACCAGCCCCAGCATTTT. This chain uses TRBV6-5 with TRBJ1-5, with 9 bases that match TRBD1. Germline loops: CDR1 MNHEY, CDR2 SVGAGI. This CDR3 is built from 15 residues. V shed 6 bases, J shed 7 bases, and the junction held 10 bases outside the gene matches.

This rearrangement joins TRBV30 to TRBJ1-1; no reliable D call. Germline V CDR1 and CDR2: GTSNPN, SVGIG (reference sequence). The length of the CDR3 is 11 residues. Trimming cost V 7 bases and J 11 bases, with 17 bases left between them. In DNA, the CDR3 is TGTGCCTCAAGTTTAGTCCGGGGTGCTTTCTTT. Its translation: CASSLVRGAFF. Looking up the rest from reference TRBV30 and TRBJ1-1 gives the full variable domain: SQTIHQWPATLVQPVGSPLSLECTVEGTSNPNLYWYRQAAGRGLQLLFYSVGIGQISSEVPQNLSASRPQDRQFILSSKKLLLSDSGFYLCASSLVRGAFFGQGTRLTVV.

The chain uses TRBV5-4 and TRBJ2-7; D uncertain. The V end was cut by 4 bases, the J end by 2 bases, with 13 bases between. CDR1 and CDR2 (germline): SGHNT, YYREEE (reference sequence). The CDR3 extends over 14 amino acids. The CDR3 loop reads CASSEDSTTYEQYF. The CDR3 nucleotides are TGTGCCAGCAGCGAAGATTCAACTACCTACGAGCAGTACTTC.

This chain uses TRBV6-6 with TRBJ1-3, with a weak D call TRBD1 (6 bases). Germline assignment: CDR1 MNHNY and CDR2 SVGAGI (reference sequence). The CDR3 sequence is 15 residues long. Trimming cost V 5 bases and J 1 base, with 12 bases left between them. The CDR3 nucleotides are TGTGCCAGCAGTGCACAGGGTGTATCTGGAAACACCATATATTTT. It yields the protein CASSAQGVSGNTIYF.

This rearrangement joins TRBV10-3 to TRBJ1-3; TRBD1 is a possible D gene (5 bases). With 4 bases removed from V and 7 bases from J, the gap between germline ends came to 20 bases. The CDR3 runs 16 residues. Germline V gene sequence: CDR1 ENHRY, CDR2 SYGVKD. The CDR3 here is CAISAITGGSRNTIYF. CDR3 coding DNA: TGTGCCATCAGTGCGATAACAGGTGGTAGTCGGAACACCATATATTTT.

V and J are TRBV19 and TRBJ1-2; 10 positions agree with TRBD1. The junction had 5 bases not matched to a gene; V was cut back by 5 bases and J by 5 bases. Looked up from germline, CDR1 is LNHDA and CDR2 is SQIVND (reference sequence). The CDR3 has 14 amino acids. The CDR3 here is CASSPRQGAYGYTF. Here the CDR3 DNA reads TGTGCCAGTAGTCCCCGACAGGGGGCGTATGGCTACACCTTC.

The sample holds one count of this clone. This sequence joins TRBV18 and TRBJ1-5; D gene unclear. V was cut by 3 bases and J by 4 bases, with 7 bases left in between. In germline, CDR1 is KGHSH, CDR2 LQKENI. CDR3 length equals 13 residues. The CDR3 DNA reads TGTGCCAGCTCACCCGACATGAATCAGCCCCAGCATTTT. Protein product: CASSPDMNQPQHF.

This rearrangement joins TRBV7-2 to TRBJ2-7, with 7 bases that match TRBD1. CDR3 size: 15 residues. Unmatched junction bases numbered 10, after V lost 4 bases and J lost 4 bases. The germline CDR1 and CDR2 sequences are SGHTA and FQGNSA. CDR3 region: CASSSVRGTLYEQYF. CDR3 nucleotide sequence: TGTGCCAGCAGCTCGGTCAGGGGGACCCTATACGAGCAGTACTTC. Full variable domain (remainder filled in from reference TRBV7-2 and TRBJ2-7): GAGVSQSPSNKVTEKGKDVELRCDPISGHTALYWYRQSLGQGLEFLIYFQGNSAPDKSGLPSDRFSAERTGGSVSTLTIQRTQQEDSAVYLCASSSVRGTLYEQYFGPGTRLTVT.

The genes are TRBV27 and TRBJ1-5; tentative D call: TRBD1 (5 bases). The CDR3 extends over 14 amino acids. The V gene's germline CDR1 is MNHEY and CDR2 SMNVEV (reference sequence). V was trimmed by 6 bases and J by 1 base, leaving 10 bases between them. In DNA, the CDR3 is TGTGCCAGCAGCTCGGCAGGGAGCAATCAGCCCCAGCATTTT. This codes for CASSSAGSNQPQHF.

J is TRBJ1-6 and V is TRBV3-1 (or the pseudogene TRBV3-2), with 7 positions matching TRBD1. The junction had 10 bases not matched to a gene; V was cut back by 4 bases and J by 10 bases. The germline CDR1 and CDR2 sequences are LGHDT and YNNKEL (reference sequence). CDR3 size: 15 residues. The CDR3 region is CASSPSTGRRSPLHF. As DNA, the CDR3 is TGTGCCAGCAGCCCTTCGACAGGGAGGAGATCACCCCTCCACTTT.

V and J are TRBV5-1 and TRBJ1-2; TRBD1 is a possible D gene (6 bases). This CDR3 contains 13 residues. The V gene lost 4 bases and the J gene lost 2 bases, with 9 bases spanning the gap. Germline assignment: CDR1 SGHRS and CDR2 YFSETQ. As DNA, the CDR3 is TGCGCCAGCAGCGAACAGGGCAACTATGGCTACACCTTC. It specifies CASSEQGNYGYTF.

V and J are TRBV24-1 and TRBJ2-2, with D maybe TRBD2 (7 bases). The germline V gene encodes CDR1 KGHDR and CDR2 SFDVKD. Trimming left V 3 bases short and J 6 bases short, with 10 bases between. The CDR3 extends over 14 amino acids. CDR3 in DNA: TGTGCCACCAGTGATCGGGGGGCGCCCGGGGAGCTGTTTTTT. Protein product: CATSDRGAPGELFF.

The gene calls are TRBV6-5 and TRBJ1-2; TRBD1 is a possible D gene (6 bases). Per the germline V gene, CDR1 is MNHEY and CDR2 is SVGAGI. The CDR3 runs to 13 residues. V was shortened by 6 bases and J by 7 bases, with 15 bases between the two germline ends. CDR3 amino acids: CASRSTGSGGYTF. The CDR3 nucleotides read TGTGCCAGCAGGTCCACAGGGTCGGGTGGCTACACCTTC.

The chain couples TRBV19 to TRBJ2-7; D is perhaps TRBD1 (5 bases). Trimming left V 3 bases short and J 6 bases short, with 12 bases between. The CDR3 sequence is 13 residues long. Germline V lookup: CDR1 LNHDA, CDR2 SQIVND (reference sequence). The CDR3 nucleotides are TGTGCCAGTAGTATCGCCAGGGCAAGCGAGCAGTACTTC. This translates into CASSIARASEQYF.

The sample holds one count of this clone. The chain employs TRBV6-5 and TRBJ2-7, with 9 bases identical to TRBD1. Trimming at V came to 8 bases and at J to 4 bases, leaving 9 bases not matched to a gene. The CDR3 contains 14 residues. The V gene's germline CDR1 is MNHEY and CDR2 SVGAGI. In DNA, the CDR3 is TGTGCCAGCTGTACCGGGACAGGGTTTTACGAGCAGTACTTC. It encodes CASCTGTGFYEQYF.

The chain combines TRBV5-1 with TRBJ2-2, with no clear D. Deletions cut 4 bases from V and 0 bases from J, with 10 bases between. Per the germline V gene, CDR1 is SGHRS and CDR2 is YFSETQ. The CDR3 runs to 15 residues. The CDR3 spells CASSMWAPNTGELFF. For the CDR3, the DNA is TGCGCCAGCAGCATGTGGGCCCCGAACACCGGGGAGCTGTTTTTT.

The chain is built from TRBV3-1 (or the pseudogene TRBV3-2) and TRBJ1-4; 10 bases align to TRBD1. From germline, CDR1 is LGHDT and CDR2 YNNKEL (reference sequence). The CDR3 loop spans 17 amino acids. V was pared by 1 base and J by 0 bases, with 2 bases of the junction left unmatched. The CDR3 bases are TGTGCCAGCAGCCAAGGGGACAGGGGAGCAACTAATGAAAAACTGTTTTTT. It codes for CASSQGDRGATNEKLFF.

The V gene is TRBV13, the J gene TRBJ1-1, with 7 nucleotides matching TRBD1. CDR3 length equals 14 residues. After removal of 5 bases from V and 6 bases from J, the junction contained 9 bases not matched to a gene. In germline, CDR1 is PRHDT, CDR2 FYEKMQ (reference sequence). CDR3 DNA: TGTGCCAGCAGCAAAGACAGGGTGGGGTCTGAAGCTTTCTTT. It yields the protein CASSKDRVGSEAFF.